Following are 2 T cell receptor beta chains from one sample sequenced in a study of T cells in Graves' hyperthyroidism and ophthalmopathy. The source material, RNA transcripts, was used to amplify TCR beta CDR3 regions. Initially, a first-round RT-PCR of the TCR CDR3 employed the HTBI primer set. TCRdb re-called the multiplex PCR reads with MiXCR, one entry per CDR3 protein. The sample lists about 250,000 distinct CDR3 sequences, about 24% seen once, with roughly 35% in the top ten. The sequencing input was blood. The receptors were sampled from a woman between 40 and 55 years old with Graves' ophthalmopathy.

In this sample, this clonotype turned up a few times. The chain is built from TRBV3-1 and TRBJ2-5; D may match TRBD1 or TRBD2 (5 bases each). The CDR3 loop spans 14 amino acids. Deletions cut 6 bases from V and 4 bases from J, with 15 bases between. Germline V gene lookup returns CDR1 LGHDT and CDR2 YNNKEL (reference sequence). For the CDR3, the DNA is TGTGCCAGCAGTGAGGACCGAGGGGCAGAGACCCAGTACTTC. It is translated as CASSEDRGAETQYF.

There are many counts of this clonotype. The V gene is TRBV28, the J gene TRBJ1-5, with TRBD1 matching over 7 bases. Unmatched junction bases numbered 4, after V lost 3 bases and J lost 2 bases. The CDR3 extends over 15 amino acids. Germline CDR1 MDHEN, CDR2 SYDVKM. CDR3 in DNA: TGTGCCAGCAGTTTTACAGGGGTAGGCAATCAGCCCCAGCATTTT. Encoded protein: CASSFTGVGNQPQHF.